The 14 T cell receptor beta chains below come from one sample, sequenced in a study of T cell repertoires in cytomegalovirus infection. TCRdb re-called the reads with MiXCR, one entry per CDR3 protein. The sample holds around 740,000 distinct CDR3 sequences, under 40% seen once. Sequenced: PBMCs. The origin of the receptors is a human donor in good health (CMV status not recorded). Some clones in this sample may be carry-over from other donors' samples.

This clonotype came up a few times. V gene TRBV20-1 combines with J gene TRBJ2-7, with D unresolved. The CDR3 spans 13 residues. Between the trimmed V and J ends, which lost 2 bases and 3 bases, there was a span of 11 bases. Germline CDR1 and CDR2: DFQATT and SNEGSKA (reference sequence). The DNA of the CDR3 is TGCAGTGCTAGAATCCTTGTCCGCTACGAGCAGTACTTC. Protein sequence: CSARILVRYEQYF.

This chain joins TRBV28 and TRBJ2-5; a possible D gene is TRBD1 (6 bases). The CDR3 contains 16 residues. Germline CDR1 and CDR2: MDHEN and SYDVKM. Trimming removed 1 base from V and 9 bases from J, with 21 bases in between. The chain's CDR3 is CASSLSGPGVSKAQYF. The DNA for the CDR3 is TGTGCCAGCAGTTTATCGGGGCCAGGGGTTAGCAAGGCCCAGTACTTC.

This clonotype was seen a handful of times. The chain uses TRBV28 and TRBJ1-5; tentatively, D is TRBD1 (5 bases). V was shortened by 3 bases and J by 2 bases, with 11 bases between the two germline ends. There are 15 residues in the CDR3. Germline V CDR1 and CDR2: MDHEN, SYDVKM. The CDR3 coding sequence is TGTGCCAGCAGTTTCGGACACCTAGGCAATCAGCCCCAGCATTTT. The encoded protein is CASSFGHLGNQPQHF.

This clonotype was observed a few times. This sequence joins TRBV27 and TRBJ2-3; 8 positions agree with TRBD2. V gave up 2 bases and J gave up 2 bases; unmatched junction bases: 9. CDR3 length: 17 residues. Germline V gene lookup returns CDR1 MNHEY and CDR2 SMNVEV (reference sequence). CDR3 nucleotides: TGTGCCAGCAGTTTACAGACTAGCGTGGACTACACAGATACGCAGTATTTT. It translates to CASSLQTSVDYTDTQYF.

J is TRBJ1-4 and V is TRBV28; a weak D match, TRBD1 (5 bases). The CDR3 has 16 amino acids. Germline values: CDR1 MDHEN, CDR2 SYDVKM. V lost 4 bases, J lost 7 bases, and 19 bases lay in between. CDR3 sequence (DNA): TGTGCCAGCAGTTGGACGCCCAATGGGGGGTCTGAAAAACTGTTTTTT. This sequence encodes CASSWTPNGGSEKLFF. Together with reference TRBV28 and TRBJ1-4, the CDR3 gives the full variable domain: DVKVTQSSRYLVKRTGEKVFLECVQDMDHENMFWYRQDPGLGLRLIYFSYDVKMKEKGDIPEGYSVSREKKERFSLILESASTNQTSMYLCASSWTPNGGSEKLFFGSGTQLSVL.

In this sample, this clonotype turned up a few times. The chain uses TRBV10-3 and TRBJ1-5; no firm D call. This CDR3 comprises 14 residues. The germline gives CDR1 ENHRY, CDR2 SYGVKD. Trimming cost V 2 bases and J 5 bases, with 10 bases left between them. DNA of the CDR3: TGTGCCATCAGTGAGAGTATGGGTTATCAGCCCCAGCATTTT. The encoded protein is CAISESMGYQPQHF.

This chain uses TRBV5-1 with TRBJ2-1; no clear D gene. The V and J ends lost 0 bases and 6 bases respectively, with 7 bases between them. This CDR3 is built from 13 residues. Germline values: CDR1 SGHRS, CDR2 YFSETQ. CDR3 loop: CASSLGFFNEQFF. DNA of the CDR3: TGCGCCAGCAGCTTGGGTTTCTTCAATGAGCAGTTCTTC. The entire variable domain, with the rest obtained from reference TRBV5-1 and TRBJ2-1, is as follows: KAGVTQTPRYLIKTRGQQVTLSCSPISGHRSVSWYQQTPGQGLQFLFEYFSETQRNKGNFPGRFSGRQFSNSRSEMNVSTLELGDSALYLCASSLGFFNEQFFGPGTRLTVL.

In its sample, this clonotype was seen many times. The chain is built from TRBV28 and TRBJ2-7; D is ambiguous. Germline lookup yields CDR1 MDHEN and CDR2 SYDVKM. Trimming took off 5 bases at V and 0 bases at J, with 17 bases between the two ends. The CDR3 runs to 16 residues. CDR3 residues: CASSGPPGQSSYEQYF. Here the CDR3 DNA reads TGTGCCAGCAGTGGGCCACCGGGCCAGAGCTCCTACGAGCAGTACTTC.

This clonotype has a handful of counts. The J gene is TRBJ1-1, the V gene TRBV28, with D hard to call. V was cut by 6 bases and J by 0 bases, with 20 bases left in between. In germline, CDR1 is MDHEN, CDR2 SYDVKM. This CDR3 spans 17 amino acids. The CDR3 is CASSRSLDGPLNTEAFF. For the CDR3, the DNA is TGTGCCAGCAGCCGTTCTTTGGACGGACCTTTGAACACTGAAGCTTTCTTT. Supplemented by reference TRBV28 and TRBJ1-1, the full variable domain reads DVKVTQSSRYLVKRTGEKVFLECVQDMDHENMFWYRQDPGLGLRLIYFSYDVKMKEKGDIPEGYSVSREKKERFSLILESASTNQTSMYLCASSRSLDGPLNTEAFFGQGTRLTVV.

The table lists this clonotype with a few counts. The V gene is TRBV19, the J gene TRBJ2-5; 8 positions match TRBD2. The germline V gene encodes CDR1 LNHDA and CDR2 SQIVND (reference sequence). This CDR3 spans 14 amino acids. J lost 1 base, V lost 11 bases, and 9 bases had no gene match. The CDR3 sequence: CAAGGGRAQETQYF. Written as DNA, the CDR3 is TGTGCCGCCGGGGGGGGACGAGCCCAAGAGACCCAGTACTTC.

The rearrangement joins TRBV7-9 to TRBJ1-2, with a tentative D call TRBD1 (6 bases). The V gene's germline CDR1 is SEHNR and CDR2 FQNEAQ (reference sequence). The V end lost 4 bases, the J end lost 3 bases, and 12 bases lay between the germline ends. The CDR3 consists of 14 residues. The CDR3 DNA sequence: TGTGCCAGCAGCTCTTGGGACACTTACTATGGCTACACCTTC. Translated: CASSSWDTYYGYTF.

This clonotype was detected only once. Possible read error: a much larger clone is one base away. The final CDR3 position lacks the conserved phenylalanine or tryptophan, pointing to a likely read error. The genes are TRBV2 and TRBJ1-2, with D perhaps matching TRBD1 (5 bases). Trimming removed 11 bases at V and 4 bases at J, with 11 bases between. The CDR3 has 11 residues. Germline V gives CDR1 SNHLY, CDR2 FYNNEI. The CDR3 region has the DNA TGTGCCGGGGGAGGAGGCTATGGCTACACCTTA. This gives the protein CAGGGGYGYTL.

The V call is TRBV28, the J call TRBJ2-3; 9 bases line up with TRBD2. From germline, CDR1 is MDHEN and CDR2 SYDVKM. The CDR3 contains 19 residues. Trimming removed 3 bases from V and 0 bases from J; junction bases left unmatched: 13. The chain's CDR3 is CASSLPEASGVASTDTQYF. CDR3 DNA: TGTGCCAGCAGTTTGCCGGAGGCTAGCGGGGTAGCTAGCACAGATACGCAGTATTTT.

This clonotype was picked up a small number of times. The chain couples TRBV12-3 or TRBV12-4 to TRBJ1-5, with D possibly TRBD1 on 5 matching bases. The CDR3 is 13 residues long. V shed 8 bases and J shed 7 bases, with 15 bases lying between them. This CDR3 is CASEGQGGQPQHF. The CDR3 region has the DNA TGTGCCAGCGAGGGGCAGGGAGGCCAGCCCCAGCATTTT.